The rows below give T cell receptor beta chains drawn from one sample of a study of T cells in Graves' hyperthyroidism and ophthalmopathy. A single record per CDR3 protein comes from TCRdb applying MiXCR to the multiplex PCR reads. The table records about 360,000 distinct CDR3 sequences, 15% to 17% of them present only once. The source material was blood. These receptors originate from a woman between 18 and 29 years old with Graves' hyperthyroidism that later progressed to Graves' ophthalmopathy. Each CDR3 is given with its conserved first and last residue. A D gene is named only where the DNA matches it firmly. Size is omitted from some rows. Given values are once, few, many or a class for expanded clones.

>TRBD1|TRBJ2-7|TRBV6-2/TRBV6-3|many
TGTGCCAGCAGACGGACAGGGGCAACCTACGAGCAGTACTTC
CASRRTGATYEQYF
>TRBD2|TRBJ2-3|TRBV5-4|NA
TGTGCCAGCAGCCCACCCAGCGGGAGATCAGATACGCAGTATTTT
CASSPPSGRSDTQYF
>TRBD2|TRBJ2-3|TRBV6-1|few
TGTGCCAGCAGTGCACTAGCGGATACGCAGTATTTT
CASSALADTQYF
>NA|TRBJ1-1|TRBV30|many
TGTGCCTGGAGTGTGAGCGGGGCCGGGACTGAAGCTTTCTTT
CAWSVSGAGTEAFF
>TRBD1|TRBJ2-5|TRBV10-3|many
TGTGCCATCAGGGGACAGGGCGAGACCCAGTACTTC
CAIRGQGETQYF
>TRBD1|TRBJ1-2|TRBV7-9|few
TGTGCCAGCAGCTTAGCGTGGGACAGGGGGAGGAACTATGGCTACACCTTC
CASSLAWDRGRNYGYTF
>NA|TRBJ2-7|TRBV12-3/TRBV12-4|NA
TGTGCCAGCAGTTTCCCCCCTGGTGAGCAGTACTTC
CASSFPPGEQYF
>NA|TRBJ2-3|TRBV2|many
TGTGCCAGCAGTGGGGGGCTGGGCGGGAGCACAGATACGCAGTATTTT
CASSGGLGGSTDTQYF
>NA|TRBJ2-4|TRBV28|NA
TGTGCCAGCAGTCGCAGGCCCTGGGGACAGGGGGGGACTAGCGGTAACATTCAGTACTTC
CASSRRPWGQGGTSGNIQYF
>NA|TRBJ2-3|TRBV5-1|NA
TGTGCCAGCAGCTTCGGCTGGACCAGCACAGATACGCAGTATTTT
CASSFGWTSTDTQYF
>NA|TRBJ2-1|TRBV10-3|many
TGTGCCATCCGAGGGACTCCCTACAATGAGCAGTTCTTC
CAIRGTPYNEQFF
>TRBD2|TRBJ2-1|TRBV5-1|NA
TGCGCCAGCAGCTTGGGGGCTAGCGGGGGTAGGGATGAGCAGTTCTTC
CASSLGASGGRDEQFF
>NA|TRBJ1-1|TRBV3-1|NA
TGTGCCAGCAGCCGAAAACTGGGCACTGAAGCTTTCTTT
CASSRKLGTEAFF
>TRBD1|TRBJ1-5|TRBV18|NA
TGTGCCAGCTCACCCAATCCCGAGGGGGCGAACAATCAGCCCCAGCATTTT
CASSPNPEGANNQPQHF
>TRBD2|TRBJ2-4|TRBV6-2/TRBV6-3|NA
TGTGCCAGCAGTTACTTAGACCCGGGAGGGGTAGCCAAAAACATTCAGTACTTC
CASSYLDPGGVAKNIQYF
>NA|TRBJ1-2|TRBV5-1|few
TGCGCCAGCAGTGAGCGCGGGGCCAACTATGGCTACACCTTC
CASSERGANYGYTF
>NA|TRBJ2-4|TRBV6-2/TRBV6-3|NA
TGTGCCAGCAGTTATAAGAGATTGGCGGGACCCAAAAACATTCAGTACTTC
CASSYKRLAGPKNIQYF
>TRBD1|TRBJ2-2|TRBV7-9|many
TGTGCCAGCAGCCCACCGGGACAGGGGGCTTGGGAGCTGTTTTTT
CASSPPGQGAWELFF
>TRBD2|TRBJ2-3|TRBV18|many
TGTGCCAGCTCACCGGAAGCGGGAGGGCCGTATTATACGCAGTATTTT
CASSPEAGGPYYTQYF
>TRBD1|TRBJ2-4|TRBV5-4|NA
TGTGCCAGCAGCCTCGGGACAGGGGTTGGAAACATTCAGTACTTC
CASSLGTGVGNIQYF